The 28 T cell receptor beta chains below come from one sample, sequenced in a study of blood T cell repertoires in COVID-19. TCRdb keeps only in-frame clones here, not all; method: immunoSEQ multiplex PCR. In the table there are about 150,000 clones, about nine tenths of which are singletons. The sample was peripheral blood. All receptors come from an older woman with active or convalescent COVID-19.

The chain is built from TRBV4-3 and TRBJ1-2; D not resolved. Germline V gene lookup returns CDR1 LGHNA and CDR2 YSLEER. Trimming took 0 bases from V and 4 from J, leaving 15 bases between them. The CDR3 is made up of 16 amino acids. For the CDR3, the DNA is TGCGCCAGCAGCCAAGAGTTCACGCAGGCCTTCTATGGCTACACCTTC. It is translated as CASSQEFTQAFYGYTF.

The table lists this clone with a few counts. This chain connects TRBV10-3 to TRBJ2-3; 8 positions match TRBD1. Germline CDR1 ENHRY, CDR2 SYGVKD. V lost 3 bases and J lost 1; bases outside the gene matches: 3. The CDR3 is 15 amino acids. The DNA for the CDR3 is TGTGCCATCAGTGAAATGGGACAGGGCACAGATACGCAGTATTTT. It encodes CAISEMGQGTDTQYF.

The chain recombines TRBV5-6 with TRBJ1-4; D gene uncertain. Between the trimmed V and J ends, which lost 1 base and 8 bases, there was a span of 12 bases. The CDR3 is 14 amino acids. Germline assignment: CDR1 SGHDT and CDR2 YYEEEE. The CDR3 DNA reads as TGTGCCAGCAGCTTGTATTCCGGGAGGGAAAAACTGTTTTTT. Protein sequence: CASSLYSGREKLFF.

The chain links TRBV7-2 to TRBJ2-2; D possibly corresponds to TRBD2 (7 bases). Trimming stripped 7 bases from V and 3 bases from J, with 15 bases between. The length of the CDR3 is 15 residues. Germline V CDR1 and CDR2: SGHTA, FQGNSA. CDR3 nucleotides: TGTGCCAGCATAAGGGGGAGGGGATACACCGGGGAGCTGTTTTTT. Protein: CASIRGRGYTGELFF.

This chain's CDR3 is CASSGGDGQPQHF. CDR3 sequence (DNA): TGCGCCAGCAGCGGAGGTGATGGTCAGCCCCAGCATTTT. The V gene is TRBV5-1, the J gene TRBJ1-5, with no clear D. Trimming stripped 4 bases from V and 6 bases from J, with 11 bases between. Germline values: CDR1 SGHRS, CDR2 YFSETQ. CDR3 size: 13 residues.

The CDR3 region has the DNA TGTGCCAGCAGCCAATCAGGGGAGGAAAAACTGTTTTTT. Amino acid sequence: CASSQSGEEKLFF. The V call is TRBV3-1 (or the pseudogene TRBV3-2), the J call TRBJ1-4, with D perhaps TRBD1 (6 bases). Trimming took off 2 bases at V and 8 bases at J, with 9 bases between the two ends. The CDR3 spans 13 residues. CDR1 and CDR2 (germline): LGHDT, YNNKEL (reference sequence).

The CDR3 sequence is CASSMWGDEQFF. CDR3 in DNA: TGTGCCAGTAGTATGTGGGGAGATGAGCAGTTCTTC. The chain is built from TRBV19 and TRBJ2-1; D may be TRBD2 (5 bases). With 3 bases removed from V and 8 bases from J, the gap between germline ends came to 8 bases. This CDR3 is 12 amino acids long. The germline gives CDR1 LNHDA, CDR2 SQIVND (reference sequence).

About this clone: Other DNA sequences in this specimen translate into the identical CDR3. The chain recombines TRBV5-5 with TRBJ1-2; D might be TRBD1 (5 bases). Germline loops: CDR1 SGHKS, CDR2 YYEKEE (reference sequence). CDR3 length equals 13 residues. The ends were cut back, 1 base at V and 4 bases at J, with 8 bases in the middle. CDR3 loop: CASSLSGGYGYTF. The CDR3 DNA is TGTGCCAGCAGCTTGTCCGGGGGCTATGGCTACACCTTC. The full variable domain, completed using reference TRBV5-5 and TRBJ1-2, is DAGVTQSPTHLIKTRGQQVTLRCSPISGHKSVSWYQQVLGQGPQFIFQYYEKEERGRGNFPDRFSARQFPNYSSELNVNALLLGDSALYLCASSLSGGYGYTFGSGTRLTVV.

V usage is TRBV6-6 and J usage is TRBJ1-3; D unclear. The V end lost 2 bases, the J end lost 2 bases, and 10 bases lay between the germline ends. The CDR3 is made up of 15 amino acids. Germline V lookup: CDR1 MNHNY, CDR2 SVGAGI (reference sequence). The CDR3 DNA sequence: TGTGCCAGCAGTTACCCTACAGACCCTGGAAACACCATATATTTT. Translation: CASSYPTDPGNTIYF.

This chain uses TRBV6-2 or TRBV6-3 with TRBJ2-2; 7 positions agree with TRBD2. Germline CDR1 MNHEY, CDR2 SVGEGT. CDR3 length: 15 amino acids. V was pared by 6 bases and J by 6 bases, with 10 bases of the junction left unmatched. CDR3 in amino acids: CASSSGGGGAGELFF. CDR3 sequence (DNA): TGTGCCAGCAGCTCGGGAGGTGGTGGTGCCGGGGAGCTGTTTTTT.

The chain has TRBV6-1 and TRBJ1-2, with D hard to call. The V gene's germline CDR1 is MNHNS and CDR2 SASEGT. The V end lost 1 base, the J end lost 7 bases, and 13 bases lay between the germline ends. This CDR3 has 14 residues. CDR3 amino acids: CASSEGAIPSGYTF. CDR3 DNA: TGTGCCAGCAGTGAAGGAGCAATTCCCTCTGGCTACACCTTC.

This rearrangement joins TRBV6-2 or TRBV6-3 to TRBJ2-7; 7 bases are shared with TRBD1. Germline values: CDR1 MNHEY, CDR2 SVGEGT. The CDR3 length is 14 residues. V lost 5 bases, J lost 7 bases, and 11 bases stayed unmatched. The CDR3 region is CASSRPGQWREQYF. The CDR3 nucleotides read TGTGCCAGCAGTAGACCGGGACAGTGGAGGGAGCAGTACTTC.

This chain uses TRBV2 with TRBJ1-4; D perhaps matches TRBD1 (5 bases). The CDR3 is 12 residues long. Deletions cut 2 bases from V and 7 bases from J, with 5 bases between. Germline lookup yields CDR1 SNHLY and CDR2 FYNNEI. This CDR3 reads CASSEQGEKLFF. As DNA, the CDR3 is TGTGCCAGCAGTGAACAGGGTGAAAAACTGTTTTTT.

This chain connects TRBV7-6 to TRBJ2-7; possibly TRBD1 for D (5 bases). The CDR3 extends over 15 amino acids. Germline CDR1 SGHVS, CDR2 FNYEAQ. V was clipped by 3 bases and J by 1 base, with 13 bases between them. DNA for the CDR3: TGTGCCAGCAGCTTCGCGGACATGGCTTCCTACGAGCAGTACTTC. This sequence encodes CASSFADMASYEQYF.

This clone was picked up one time. The sample carries other DNA sequences with the same CDR3. The chain joins TRBV16 to TRBJ2-7; a possible D gene is TRBD2 (5 bases). The CDR3 consists of 14 residues. Germline assignment: CDR1 KGHSY and CDR2 FQNENV. Trimming pared 0 bases from V and 3 bases from J, leaving 9 bases between. In DNA, the CDR3 is TGTGCCAGCAGCCAATCTTCTGGGAGCTACGAGCAGTACTTC. This encodes CASSQSSGSYEQYF. The full variable domain, its missing parts supplied by reference TRBV16 and TRBJ2-7, is GEEVAQTPKHLVRGEGQKAKLYCAPIKGHSYVFWYQQVLKNEFKFLISFQNENVFDETGMPKERFSAKCLPNSPCSLEIQATKLEDSAVYFCASSQSSGSYEQYFGPGTRLTVT.

This clone came up a few times. The V gene is TRBV7-9, the J gene TRBJ2-1; 11 bases map to TRBD1. J was trimmed by 8 bases and V by 3 bases; bases with no gene match: 6. Germline V gene data show CDR1 as SEHNR and CDR2 as FQNEAQ (reference sequence). This CDR3 has 15 amino acids. CDR3 bases: TGTGCCAGCAGCTTCGGGACAGGGGGGTCAGATGAGCAGTTCTTC. Amino acid sequence: CASSFGTGGSDEQFF.

A word on this clone: Compared with germline, one end of the junction differs, possibly owing to a read error. This chain connects TRBV7-7 to TRBJ2-5; a possible D gene is TRBD2 (5 bases). CDR3 length: 14 residues. Looked up from germline, CDR1 is SSHAT and CDR2 is FNYEAQ (reference sequence). Here the CDR3 reads CASSPGSLAETQYF. CDR3 bases: TGTGCTAGCAGCCCAGGATCCTTAGCGGAGACCCAGTACTTC.

This clone has only one observation. The V call is TRBV9, the J call TRBJ1-3, with D uncertain. This CDR3 contains 15 residues. Germline loops: CDR1 SGDLS, CDR2 YYNGEE. V was trimmed by 4 bases and J by 7 bases, leaving 18 bases between them. The CDR3 DNA is TGTGCCAGCAGCTCAGGTGGGGAGTTCGTCAACACCATATATTTT. Its translation is CASSSGGEFVNTIYF.

This sequence joins TRBV12-3 or TRBV12-4 and TRBJ2-4, with 7 bases aligning to TRBD2. This CDR3 is built from 13 residues. Germline trimming cut 3 bases from V and 5 bases from J; bases unmatched to any gene: 1. The CDR3 DNA reads TGTGCCAGCAGTTTGGGAGGGGAAAACATTCAGTACTTC. This translates into CASSLGGENIQYF.

The genes are TRBV14 and TRBJ1-1; D is possibly TRBD1 (5 bases). The V end lost 4 bases, the J end lost 0 bases, and 6 bases lay between the germline ends. CDR1 and CDR2 from the germline V gene are SGHDN and FVKESK. This CDR3 spans 13 amino acids. Here the CDR3 DNA reads TGTGCCAGCAGCCCCAGGGTGAACACTGAAGCTTTCTTT. Residues: CASSPRVNTEAFF.

This clone has a handful of counts. The CDR3 loop is CASSGQSRGNQPQHF. The CDR3 DNA is TGTGCCAGCAGTGGGCAATCCAGGGGCAATCAGCCCCAGCATTTT. This chain joins TRBV2 and TRBJ1-5; D possibly corresponds to TRBD1 (5 bases). V was pared by 4 bases and J by 2 bases, with 12 bases between. The CDR3 has 15 residues. Germline CDR1 SNHLY, CDR2 FYNNEI.

This CDR3 reads CASSPNSGYESDTQYF. The CDR3 nucleotides read TGTGCCAGCAGTCCTAACTCGGGGTATGAGTCAGATACGCAGTATTTT. The gene calls are TRBV6-4 and TRBJ2-3, with D possibly TRBD2 on 5 matching bases. Germline V gene sequence: CDR1 MRHNA, CDR2 SNTAGT. Trimming shortened V by 5 bases and J by 4 bases, and 19 bases separated the two germline ends. The CDR3 spans 16 residues.

This sequence joins TRBV6-2 or TRBV6-3 and TRBJ2-7; 10 nucleotides agree with TRBD2. This CDR3 spans 17 amino acids. V lost 1 base to trimming and J lost 3 bases; unmatched junction nucleotides: 9. Per the germline V gene, CDR1 is MNHEY and CDR2 is SVGEGT. The CDR3 DNA sequence: TGTGCCAGCAGTTACTTTGCCGGGACTAGCGTACTCTACGAGCAGTACTTC. Amino acid sequence: CASSYFAGTSVLYEQYF.

This clone has a single count. This rearrangement joins TRBV4-3 to TRBJ2-5; no clear D. CDR1 is LGHNA, CDR2 YSLEER, per germline. Trimming shortened V by 2 bases and J by 1 base, and 5 bases separated the two germline ends. There are 13 residues in the CDR3. CDR3 sequence: CASSQLVQETQYF. The CDR3, as DNA: TGCGCCAGCAGCCAACTAGTCCAAGAGACCCAGTACTTC.

The chain recombines TRBV4-1 with TRBJ2-7; TRBD1 might be the D (5 bases). Germline V lookup: CDR1 MGHRA, CDR2 YSYEKL. The CDR3 covers 16 residues. Trimming removed 1 base from V and 3 bases from J, with 16 bases in between. As DNA, the CDR3 is TGCGCCAGCAGCCAAGGGGGCCAGGGAAACGTCTACGAGCAGTACTTC. It specifies CASSQGGQGNVYEQYF.

V is TRBV4-3 and J is TRBJ1-2; the D gene is possibly TRBD1 (6 bases). Trimming took off 2 bases at V and 5 bases at J, with 18 bases between the two ends. The CDR3 has 16 amino acids. Germline V gene data show CDR1 as LGHNA and CDR2 as YSLEER. The CDR3 DNA reads TGCGCCAGCAGCCAACGGCAGGGGCTAGAGAAGTATGGCTACACCTTC. Residues: CASSQRQGLEKYGYTF.

CDR3 DNA sequence: TGTGCCAGCAGTGAAGCGCTTACAGAGAATGAAAAACTGTTTTTT. Translated, it gives CASSEALTENEKLFF. The chain employs TRBV2 and TRBJ1-4; D gene uncertain. Trimming shortened V by 0 bases and J by 5 bases, and 10 bases separated the two germline ends. The CDR3 is 15 residues long. Germline lookup yields CDR1 SNHLY and CDR2 FYNNEI.

The chain is built from TRBV9 and TRBJ1-5; unclear D gene. This CDR3 is built from 14 residues. CDR1 and CDR2 (germline): SGDLS, YYNGEE. Trimming took 3 bases from V and 5 from J, leaving 12 bases between them. CDR3 loop: CASSAIGDYQPQHF. The CDR3, as DNA: TGTGCCAGCAGCGCTATTGGTGACTATCAGCCCCAGCATTTT.